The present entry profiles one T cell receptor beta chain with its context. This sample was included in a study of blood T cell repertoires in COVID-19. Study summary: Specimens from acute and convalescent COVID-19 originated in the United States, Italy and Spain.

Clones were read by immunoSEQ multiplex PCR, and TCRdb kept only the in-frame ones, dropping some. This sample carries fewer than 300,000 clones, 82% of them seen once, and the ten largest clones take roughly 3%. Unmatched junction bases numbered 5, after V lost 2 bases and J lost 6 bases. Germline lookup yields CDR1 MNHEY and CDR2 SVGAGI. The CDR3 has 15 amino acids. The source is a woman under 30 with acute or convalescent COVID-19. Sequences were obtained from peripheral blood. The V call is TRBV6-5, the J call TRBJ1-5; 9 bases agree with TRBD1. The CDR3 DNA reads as TGTGCCAGCAGTTACGCCGGGACAGGGACTCAGCCCCAGCATTTT. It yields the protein CASSYAGTGTQPQHF.